This T cell receptor (beta chain) was captured by sequencing in a study of cytomegalovirus exposure and HLA in healthy donors. Germline values: CDR1 LGHNA, CDR2 YNFKEQ. V was trimmed by 2 bases and J by 9 bases, leaving 14 bases between them. The CDR3 length is 14 residues. PCR amplification relied on 60 Vbeta primers (plus 13 Jbeta primers). The table came from immunoSEQ multiplex PCR; TCRdb's copy has only in-frame clones and leaves some out. In the table there are fewer than 150,000 clones, nearly 80% of which are singletons. The sequenced sample consisted of PBMCs. The chain has TRBV4-2 and TRBJ1-5; no clear D. This receptor was identified in a male donor in good health and CMV-seronegative. The CDR3: CASSQSIMTWPQHF. For the CDR3, the DNA is TGTGCCAGCAGCCAATCGATAATGACATGGCCCCAGCATTTT.